A single sample gave rise to the 14 T cell receptor beta chains below, sequenced in a study of T cell responses to AZD1222 COVID-19 vaccine. This table comes from immunoSEQ multiplex PCR, and its TCRdb copy is limited to in-frame clones, with some not included. The sample has about 140,000 clones; over 90% are singletons. Sequenced material: peripheral blood, taken 28 days after the second AZD1222 dose. The source is an adult who received the AZD1222 COVID-19 vaccine.

This rearrangement joins TRBV6-5 to TRBJ1-1; weak D call: TRBD1 (6 bases). The CDR3 sequence is 14 residues long. V lost 6 bases and J 4 bases, leaving 15 bases between the germline ends. Germline-derived CDR1 and CDR2 are MNHEY and SVGAGI. CDR3 coding DNA: TGTGCCAGCAGCCGGGGACATCGGGGCACTGAAGCTTTCTTT. As protein: CASSRGHRGTEAFF.

V usage is TRBV27 and J usage is TRBJ2-3; D possibly corresponds to TRBD2 (7 bases). Germline CDR1 and CDR2: MNHEY and SMNVEV (reference sequence). The CDR3 is made up of 12 amino acids. V was pared by 6 bases and J by 10 bases, with 14 bases between. The CDR3 here is CASRGGERPQYF. The DNA for the CDR3 is TGTGCCAGCAGAGGGGGGGAACGTCCGCAGTATTTT.

This sequence joins TRBV5-8 and TRBJ2-1; no clear D. V was clipped by 1 base and J by 9 bases, with 14 bases between them. The CDR3 length is 14 residues. Germline V gene sequence: CDR1 SGHTS, CDR2 YDEGEE. The CDR3 sequence is CASSLLLWGGEQFF. The CDR3 nucleotides read TGTGCCAGCAGCTTGCTTCTGTGGGGTGGTGAGCAGTTCTTC.

The rearrangement links TRBV4-1 to TRBJ1-5; no definite D call. Looked up from germline, CDR1 is MGHRA and CDR2 is YSYEKL. This CDR3 is built from 14 residues. Deletions cut 1 base from V and 4 bases from J, with 8 bases between. CDR3 region: CASSQGYDNQPQHF. The CDR3 DNA sequence: TGCGCCAGCAGCCAAGGATACGATAATCAGCCCCAGCATTTT.

The chain is built from TRBV28 and TRBJ1-3; 9 nucleotides agree with TRBD1. The V segment lost 4 bases and the J segment 1 base; nucleotides outside the gene matches: 2. The CDR3 is made up of 15 amino acids. The V gene's germline CDR1 is MDHEN and CDR2 SYDVKM. Written as DNA, the CDR3 is TGTGCCAGCAGTTCGGACAGGGGATCTGGAAACACCATATATTTT. Translation: CASSSDRGSGNTIYF. The complete variable domain, with remaining parts taken from reference TRBV28 and TRBJ1-3, reads DVKVTQSSRYLVKRTGEKVFLECVQDMDHENMFWYRQDPGLGLRLIYFSYDVKMKEKGDIPEGYSVSREKKERFSLILESASTNQTSMYLCASSSDRGSGNTIYFGEGSWLTVV.

The chain links TRBV2 to TRBJ2-5; 7 nucleotides line up with TRBD2. The germline V gene has CDR1 SNHLY and CDR2 FYNNEI. The J segment lost 5 bases and the V segment lost 7 bases, leaving 13 bases of the junction unmatched. CDR3 length equals 15 residues. DNA for the CDR3: TGTGCCAGCATGGACGGGACTCCGGGAGGTGAGACCCAGTACTTC. Translation: CASMDGTPGGETQYF. Supplemented by reference TRBV2 and TRBJ2-5, the full variable domain reads EPEVTQTPSHQVTQMGQEVILRCVPISNHLYFYWYRQILGQKVEFLVSFYNNEISEKSEIFDDQFSVERPDGSNFTLKIRSTKLEDSAMYFCASMDGTPGGETQYFGPGTRLLVL.

The chain carries TRBV21-1 and TRBJ1-4; no check of the table's D call, TRBD1, against the DNA was made. TRBV21-1 is flagged as a pseudogene. The CDR3 totals 19 residues. Written as DNA, the CDR3 is TGTGCCAGCAGCAAGTGGGCAGGGCATCCCGACGCAACTAATGAAAAACTGTTTTTT. It codes for CASSKWAGHPDATNEKLFF.

The chain links TRBV29-1 to TRBJ2-3; D is perhaps TRBD1 (8 bases). There are 15 residues in the CDR3. The V end lost 5 bases, the J end lost 2 bases, and 17 bases lay between the germline ends. Germline CDR1 reads SQVTM; CDR2 reads ANQGSEA. CDR3 nucleotide sequence: TGCAGCGTTCCCAGGGGGCTAGCGGACACAGATACGCAGTATTTT. It translates to CSVPRGLADTDTQYF.

V gene TRBV10-1 combines with J gene TRBJ2-1; 11 nucleotides match TRBD2. The germline V gene has CDR1 WNHNN and CDR2 SYGVQD (reference sequence). Unmatched junction bases numbered 6, after V lost 6 bases and J lost 5 bases. The CDR3 spans 15 residues. The CDR3 spells CASRSGTSGDNEQFF. Here the CDR3 DNA reads TGCGCCAGCAGATCCGGGACTAGCGGCGACAATGAGCAGTTCTTC.

CDR3 coding DNA: TGTGCCACGCGGAAAGGGAGTATAGATTCACCCCTCCACTTT. Its protein is CATRKGSIDSPLHF. The chain employs TRBV6-6 and TRBJ1-6; no reliable D call. The CDR3 consists of 14 residues. From germline, CDR1 is MNHNY and CDR2 SVGAGI (reference sequence). The ends were cut back, 10 bases at V and 8 bases at J, with 18 bases in the middle.

J is TRBJ2-7 and V is TRBV15, with D maybe TRBD2 (6 bases). CDR1 and CDR2 (germline): LNHNV, YYDKDF (reference sequence). This CDR3 is 17 amino acids long. V lost 1 base and J 1 base, leaving 17 bases between the germline ends. CDR3: CATSRGWRRESSYEQYF. In DNA, the CDR3 is TGTGCCACCAGCAGAGGTTGGAGGAGGGAGAGTTCCTACGAGCAGTACTTC.

In regard to this clone: The same CDR3 can be traced to other DNA sequences in this sample. The chain carries TRBV6-5 and TRBJ1-1; TRBD1 is a possible D gene (6 bases). The V gene's germline CDR1 is MNHEY and CDR2 SVGAGI. The V and J ends lost 2 bases and 1 base respectively, with 8 bases between them. The CDR3 length is 14 residues. The CDR3 region is CASSYLDRNTEAFF. The CDR3 nucleotides are TGTGCCAGCAGTTACCTGGACAGGAACACTGAAGCTTTCTTT.

The genes are TRBV6-5 and TRBJ1-2; TRBD1 aligns across 7 bases. V shed 6 bases, J shed 8 bases, and the junction held 9 bases outside the gene matches. The CDR3 totals 13 residues. CDR1 and CDR2 from the germline V gene are MNHEY and SVGAGI. CDR3 sequence (DNA): TGTGCCAGCAGCCAACAGGGGAATGGGGGCTACACCTTC. Protein product: CASSQQGNGGYTF.

The rearrangement links TRBV28 to TRBJ1-1; 10 nucleotides match TRBD1. Germline CDR1 reads MDHEN; CDR2 reads SYDVKM. The ends lost 5 bases at V and 4 bases at J; junction bases unmatched: 7. The CDR3 is made up of 15 amino acids. DNA for the CDR3: TGTGCCAGCAGTCCTTGGACAGGGGGAGGCACTGAAGCTTTCTTT. Translated, it gives CASSPWTGGGTEAFF.